The subject of this entry is one T cell receptor (beta chain). What it binds is not known. These data are taken from a study of shared clonotypes between healthy human individuals. Whole-study results and caveats: Apart from blood, nothing was sampled; tissue repertoires likely differ.

Trimming left V 1 base short and J 4 bases short, with 14 bases between. CDR3 length equals 16 residues. Germline CDR1 reads SEHNR; CDR2 reads FQNEAQ (reference sequence). Several immunoSEQ 96-well plates shared each subset's DNA, each plate a replicate. Profiled with immunoSEQ multiplex PCR; TCRdb holds only in-frame clones, not every one. The sample consists of over 1.4 million clones, 95% to 97% of them appearing once. The chain has TRBV7-9 and TRBJ2-1; possibly TRBD1 for D (5 bases). The sample comprised naive CD4+ T cells sorted from blood. Sample subset: CD45RA+ positively selected. This TCR was recovered from a man aged 25-45 years in good health. CDR3 protein: CASSLEVWGAYNEQFF. The CDR3 DNA sequence: TGTGCCAGCAGCTTAGAGGTCTGGGGCGCTTACAATGAGCAGTTCTTC.